One TCR beta chain is described in this entry. Its antigen is undetermined. This entry belongs to a study of metastatic and nonmetastatic thyroid tumors. Overall study: Repertoires were compared across blood and tumor or nodule tissue from malignant and benign thyroid patients. Overall study results and limits: A significant increase in TCR beta diversity was reportedly seen in malignant thyroid tumors relative to benign nodules, in blood and tumor.

The CDR3 is 14 residues long. V shed 6 bases and J 8 bases; nucleotides not matched to a gene: 12. Germline V CDR1 and CDR2: MNHNS, SASEGT. All patients were treatment-naive before thyroid surgery. In the source study's methods: Across clinicopathological groups, CDR3 differences served as the basis for building a distant-metastasis classifier for papillary thyroid cancer. TCRdb recomputed clones from the PCR reads via MiXCR. Clone size and V and J calls follow TCRdb, not the original study. The sample shows 21,000 or so clones, 28% of them seen only once. This sequence originates from a male donor with papillary thyroid cancer or a benign thyroid nodule (not recorded which). Some clones in this sample may be carry-over from other donors' samples. The sequenced sample consisted of tumor tissue. The V call is TRBV6-1, the J call TRBJ1-2; 7 bases are shared with TRBD1. The CDR3 is CASRRDSGLGGYTF. The CDR3 DNA is TGTGCCAGCAGGAGGGACAGCGGCCTCGGGGGCTACACCTTC.